Listed below are T cell receptor beta chains from one sample, sequenced in a study of cytomegalovirus exposure and HLA in healthy donors. Only in-frame clones appear in the TCRdb table, and some are missing; sequencing was by immunoSEQ multiplex PCR. The sample contains more than 95,000 clones, 75% to 90% of which appear only once. Sequencing was performed on PBMCs. These receptors all stem from a man aged 25 to 40 in good health and CMV-seropositive. CDR3s include the opening cysteine and the closing phenylalanine or tryptophan. The order of the fields is clone size, J gene, V gene, D gene, CDR3 length, CDR3 DNA, CDR3 protein. The D gene is left open where the match is weak. Clone size is not always given. Where it is, it says once, few, many or a class for expanded clones.

clone size: NA; J gene: TRBJ1-1; V gene: TRBV14; D gene: NA; CDR3 length: 13; CDR3 DNA: TGTGCCAGCAGCCCCCCCAACAGGGTAGAAGCTTTCTTT; CDR3 protein: CASSPPNRVEAFF
clone size: once; J gene: TRBJ1-1; V gene: TRBV4-1; D gene: NA; CDR3 length: 16; CDR3 DNA: TGCGCCAGCTGTCTCGGCTGGGGAGAGACATTCACTGAAGCTTTCTTT; CDR3 protein: CASCLGWGETFTEAFF
clone size: NA; J gene: TRBJ2-7; V gene: TRBV5-6; D gene: TRBD2; CDR3 length: 15; CDR3 DNA: TGTGCCAGCAGCTGGAGACTAGCGGGGGTTTACGAGCAGTACTTC; CDR3 protein: CASSWRLAGVYEQYF
clone size: NA; J gene: TRBJ1-2; V gene: TRBV27; D gene: NA; CDR3 length: 16; CDR3 DNA: TGTGCCAGCAGCACACTCAACCGGGGGATCCCCTATGGCTACACCTTC; CDR3 protein: CASSTLNRGIPYGYTF
clone size: NA; J gene: TRBJ1-2; V gene: TRBV23-1; D gene: NA; CDR3 length: 13; CDR3 DNA: TGCGCCAGCAGTCCGCAGGATAGGGGCGGCTACACCTTC; CDR3 protein: CASSPQDRGGYTF
clone size: NA; J gene: TRBJ1-1; V gene: TRBV18; D gene: TRBD1; CDR3 length: 17; CDR3 DNA: TGTGCCAGCTCACCACGGGGACAGCCTCCTATGAACACTGAAGCTTTCTTT; CDR3 protein: CASSPRGQPPMNTEAFF
clone size: NA; J gene: TRBJ2-7; V gene: TRBV7-9; D gene: NA; CDR3 length: 13; CDR3 DNA: TGTGCCAGCAGCTTAGCCGAGTACTACGAGCAGTACTTC; CDR3 protein: CASSLAEYYEQYF
clone size: once; J gene: TRBJ2-2; V gene: TRBV5-5; D gene: NA; CDR3 length: 13; CDR3 DNA: TGTGCCAGCAGCTTAACGGTCACCGGGGAGCTGTTTTTT; CDR3 protein: CASSLTVTGELFF
clone size: NA; J gene: TRBJ2-3; V gene: TRBV2; D gene: NA; CDR3 length: 15; CDR3 DNA: TGTGCCAGCAGAACCGGGCAGGGTTTAGCAGATACGCAGTATTTT; CDR3 protein: CASRTGQGLADTQYF
clone size: NA; J gene: TRBJ1-4; V gene: TRBV30; D gene: TRBD1; CDR3 length: 16; CDR3 DNA: TGTGCCTGGAGTCTAGGGACAGGGGGCCCTAATGAAAAACTGTTTTTT; CDR3 protein: CAWSLGTGGPNEKLFF
clone size: NA; J gene: TRBJ1-2; V gene: TRBV6-1; D gene: NA; CDR3 length: 14; CDR3 DNA: TGTGCCAGCAGTGCTGGGACTCTTAACTATGGCTACACCTTC; CDR3 protein: CASSAGTLNYGYTF